This TCR beta chain appears in the sequencing data of a study of patients and donors after allogeneic stem cell transplantation. TCRdb called the RT-PCR reads again in MiXCR, with one record for every CDR3 protein. The data show under 170,000 distinct CDR3 sequences, with over 30% seen just once and around half held by the top ten. This clonotype was seen only a few times. The germline CDR1 and CDR2 sequences are MDHEN and SYDVKM. There are 17 residues in the CDR3. The V end lost 6 bases, the J end lost 6 bases, and 24 bases lay between the germline ends. The clonotype originates from a human donor who was either an allogeneic HSCT recipient or a stem cell or donor lymphocyte infusion donor (not recorded which). It is not recorded whose cells these are; they may come from a transplant donor. Sequences were obtained from blood, either unsorted or a sorted T cell fraction (not recorded which). The chain links TRBV28 to TRBJ2-4; D is tentatively TRBD1 or TRBD2 (6 bases each). CDR3 sequence (DNA): TGTGCCAGCAGCCCCACTATTTACAGGGCGGAGGGAAACATTCAGTACTTC. As protein: CASSPTIYRAEGNIQYF.